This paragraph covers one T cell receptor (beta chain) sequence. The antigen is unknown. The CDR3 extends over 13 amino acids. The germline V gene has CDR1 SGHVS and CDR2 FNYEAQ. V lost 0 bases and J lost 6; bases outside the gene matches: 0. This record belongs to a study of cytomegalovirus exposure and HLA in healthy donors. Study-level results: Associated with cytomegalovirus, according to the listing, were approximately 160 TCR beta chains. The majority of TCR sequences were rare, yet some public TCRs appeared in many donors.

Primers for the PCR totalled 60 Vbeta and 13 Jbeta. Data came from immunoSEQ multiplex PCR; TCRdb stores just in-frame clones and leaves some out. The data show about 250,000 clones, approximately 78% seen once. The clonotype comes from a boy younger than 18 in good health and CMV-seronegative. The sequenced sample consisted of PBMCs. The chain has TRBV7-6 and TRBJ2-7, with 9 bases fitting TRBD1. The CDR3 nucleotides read TGTGCCAGCAGCTTAGCGACAGGGGGCGAGCAGTACTTC. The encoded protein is CASSLATGGEQYF.